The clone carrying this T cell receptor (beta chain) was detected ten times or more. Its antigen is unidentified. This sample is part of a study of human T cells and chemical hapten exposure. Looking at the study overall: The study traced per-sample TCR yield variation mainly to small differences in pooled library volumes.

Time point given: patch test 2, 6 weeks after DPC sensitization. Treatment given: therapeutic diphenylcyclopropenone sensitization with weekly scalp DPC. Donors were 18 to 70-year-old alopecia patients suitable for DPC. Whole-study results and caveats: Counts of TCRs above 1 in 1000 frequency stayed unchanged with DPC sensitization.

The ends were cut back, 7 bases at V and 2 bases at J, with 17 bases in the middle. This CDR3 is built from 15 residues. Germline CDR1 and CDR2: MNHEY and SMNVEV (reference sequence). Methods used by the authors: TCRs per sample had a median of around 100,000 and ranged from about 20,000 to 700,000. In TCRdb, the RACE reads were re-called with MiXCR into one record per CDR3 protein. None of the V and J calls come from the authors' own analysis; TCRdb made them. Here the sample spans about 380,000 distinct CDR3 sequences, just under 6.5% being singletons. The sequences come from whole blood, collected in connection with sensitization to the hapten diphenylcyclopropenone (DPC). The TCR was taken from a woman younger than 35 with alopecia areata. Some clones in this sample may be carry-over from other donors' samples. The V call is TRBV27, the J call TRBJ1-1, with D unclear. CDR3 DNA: TGTGCCAGCAACGATCAGTTCAACCATAACACTGAAGCTTTCTTT. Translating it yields CASNDQFNHNTEAFF.